These 3 T cell receptor beta chains were sequenced from one sample in a study of early T cells in non-severe SARS-CoV-2 infection. TCRdb ran MiXCR on the 5' RACE reads and lists one entry per CDR3 protein. The sample holds fewer than 85,000 distinct CDR3 sequences; about 16% are singletons and the top ten take 2.9%. Sequenced: whole blood. The receptor source for this set is an adult who was a healthcare worker with PCR-confirmed SARS-CoV-2 infection or an uninfected control (not recorded which).

This clonotype was observed a few times. The V and J genes are TRBV6-5 and TRBJ2-7; 11 nucleotides line up with TRBD2. CDR1 and CDR2 (germline): MNHEY, SVGAGI. V lost 5 bases, J lost 0 bases, and 6 bases stayed unmatched. The CDR3 has 16 amino acids. The CDR3 sequence is CASSPGLAASSYEQYF. The CDR3 nucleotides are TGTGCCAGCAGTCCGGGACTAGCGGCGAGCTCCTACGAGCAGTACTTC.

The CDR3, as DNA: TGTGCCAGCAGTTTACCTCAGGGGAGGGAGCCCCAGCATTTT. It codes for CASSLPQGREPQHF. This chain uses TRBV28 with TRBJ1-5, with D maybe TRBD1 (6 bases). The CDR3 sequence is 14 residues long. The V and J ends lost 2 bases and 8 bases respectively, with 13 bases between them. In germline, CDR1 is MDHEN, CDR2 SYDVKM.

The rearrangement links TRBV18 to TRBJ1-6; the D gene is possibly TRBD1 (5 bases). Germline CDR1 reads KGHSH; CDR2 reads LQKENI. The CDR3 contains 12 residues. V lost 5 bases and J lost 7, with 6 bases in between. The CDR3 region is CASSTGNSPLHF. The CDR3, as DNA: TGTGCCAGCTCAACAGGAAATTCACCCCTCCACTTT. Complete variable domain (other parts from reference TRBV18 and TRBJ1-6): NAGVMQNPRHLVRRRGQEARLRCSPMKGHSHVYWYRQLPEEGLKFMVYLQKENIIDESGMPKERFSAEFPKEGPSILRIQQVVRGDSAAYFCASSTGNSPLHFGNGTRLTVT.